This is a list of T cell receptor beta chains from one sample in a study of blood T cell repertoires in COVID-19. TCRdb's copy holds only in-frame clones and misses some; the assay was immunoSEQ multiplex PCR. Of 250,000 to 300,000 clones in the sample, roughly 88% were seen once. Sequenced: peripheral blood. Receptor source: a woman aged 25 to 39 with active or convalescent COVID-19. The CDR3 runs from the conserved cysteine through the conserved F or W. Each record gives: D gene, clone size, J gene, V gene, CDR3 protein, CDR3 DNA. A D gene is named only where the DNA matches it firmly. Clone size appears in some rows only: once, few, many, or a class for an expanded clone.

. | . | TRBJ2-7 | TRBV6-5 | CVSSYSGTLSYEQYF | TGTGTCAGCAGTTACTCGGGCACCCTGTCCTACGAGCAGTACTTC
TRBD2 | . | TRBJ2-1 | TRBV7-6 | CASSLVAGGRHNEQFF | TGTGCCAGCAGCTTAGTAGCGGGGGGGCGCCACAATGAGCAGTTCTTC
. | . | TRBJ2-4 | TRBV5-1 | CASSLNRAPINIQYF | TGCGCCAGCAGCTTGAACAGGGCCCCAATAAACATTCAGTACTTC
. | . | TRBJ2-3 | TRBV7-2 | CASSLTPRLGTDTQYF | TGTGCCAGCAGCTTAACCCCTAGACTGGGCACAGATACGCAGTATTTT
TRBD2 | . | TRBJ2-5 | TRBV7-3 | CASAGGPSETQYF | TGTGCCAGCGCGGGGGGGCCCTCAGAGACCCAGTACTTC
. | . | TRBJ2-3 | TRBV29-1 | CSVHLPGLRTDTQYF | TGCAGCGTTCACTTACCGGGACTGCGCACAGATACGCAGTATTTT
TRBD1 | few | TRBJ1-2 | TRBV28 | CATSTGTGSGYTF | TGTGCCACCTCGACCGGGACAGGGTCAGGCTACACCTTC
. | . | TRBJ1-5 | TRBV2 | CASSGIPRRGNQPQHF | TGTGCCAGCAGTGGGATTCCCCGGCGGGGCAATCAGCCCCAGCATTTT
. | once | TRBJ2-1 | TRBV4-3 | CASSSHWSSYNEQFF | TGCGCCAGCAGCTCCCACTGGAGCTCCTACAATGAGCAGTTCTTC
TRBD2 | few | TRBJ2-3 | TRBV6-4 | CASSESTSGGTDTQYF | TGTGCCAGCAGTGAATCGACTAGCGGGGGCACAGATACGCAGTATTTT
TRBD1 | . | TRBJ1-1 | TRBV7-9 | CASSTDRVDTEAFF | TGTGCCAGCAGCACGGACAGGGTGGACACTGAAGCTTTCTTT
. | . | TRBJ2-5 | TRBV2 | CASSALQETQYF | TGTGCCAGCAGTGCACTCCAAGAGACCCAGTACTTC
. | . | TRBJ1-1 | TRBV25-1 | CASSESGSWGTEAFF | TGTGCTAGCAGTGAATCGGGGAGCTGGGGCACTGAAGCTTTCTTT
TRBD1 | few | TRBJ1-2 | TRBV7-8 | CASSPGTVELYGYTF | TGTGCCAGCAGCCCCGGGACAGTAGAACTCTATGGCTACACCTTC
TRBD1 | . | TRBJ1-4 | TRBV30 | CAWSPGQGIGLSSEKLFF | TGTGCCTGGAGTCCGGGACAGGGCATTGGTTTAAGCTCTGAAAAACTGTTTTTT
. | . | TRBJ1-5 | TRBV28 | CASSGTGGPSNQPQHF | TGTGCCAGCAGTGGCACCGGGGGACCCTCCAATCAGCCCCAGCATTTT
. | once | TRBJ1-1 | TRBV12-3/TRBV12-4 | CASNPTGNTEAFF | TGTGCCAGCAATCCGACAGGGAACACTGAAGCTTTCTTT
TRBD1 | . | TRBJ1-6 | TRBV10-3 | CATGTEKNSPLHF | TGTGCCACCGGGACAGAGAAGAATTCACCCCTCCACTTT
. | . | TRBJ1-3 | TRBV19 | CASTLDRYSGNTIYF | TGTGCCAGTACCCTAGACAGGTACTCTGGAAACACCATATATTTT
. | . | TRBJ2-7 | TRBV4-3 | CASSHQLSDEQYF | TGCGCCAGCAGCCACCAACTAAGTGACGAGCAGTACTTC
. | . | TRBJ2-4 | TRBV6-6 | CASSVREGAKNIQYF | TGTGCCAGCAGTGTCCGGGAAGGGGCCAAAAACATTCAGTACTTC
. | once | TRBJ2-3 | TRBV15 | CATSSPRPDTQYF | TGTGCCACCAGCAGTCCGAGGCCAGATACGCAGTATTTT
. | . | TRBJ2-3 | TRBV9 | CASSPNRKSGYTQYF | TGTGCCAGCAGCCCGAATAGAAAGTCGGGATATACGCAGTATTTT
. | . | TRBJ1-1 | TRBV19 | CASTDRKAFF | TGTGCCAGTACCGACAGGAAAGCTTTCTTT
. | . | TRBJ2-3 | TRBV7-9 | CASSLEASTVTQYF | TGTGCCAGCAGCTTAGAGGCTAGCACGGTTACGCAGTATTTT
. | . | TRBJ1-4 | TRBV2 | CASTPRGGSEKLFF | TGTGCCAGCACCCCCAGAGGGGGAAGTGAAAAACTGTTTTTT
TRBD1 | once | TRBJ1-5 | TRBV7-2 | CASSAETGGNQPQHF | TGTGCCAGCAGCGCCGAGACAGGGGGCAATCAGCCCCAGCATTTT
. | . | TRBJ1-1 | TRBV7-6 | CASSPRFTEAFF | TGTGCCAGCAGCCCGAGGTTCACTGAAGCTTTCTTT
. | . | TRBJ2-7 | TRBV28 | CASRPIDRRDYEQYF | TGTGCCAGCAGACCAATCGATCGGCGGGACTACGAGCAGTACTTC
TRBD1 | once | TRBJ1-3 | TRBV7-9 | CASSLGQAGNTIYF | TGTGCCAGCAGCTTGGGACAGGCTGGAAACACCATATATTTT
. | few | TRBJ2-1 | TRBV24-1 | CASQGQGSRNEQFF | TGTGCCTCCCAGGGCCAGGGGAGTAGGAATGAGCAGTTCTTC
. | . | TRBJ2-2 | TRBV10-3 | CAISESRAGAGELFF | TGTGCCATCAGTGAGTCGAGGGCAGGAGCCGGGGAGCTGTTTTTT
. | . | TRBJ1-5 | TRBV9 | CASSVGAGRGQPQHF | TGTGCCAGCAGCGTAGGGGCAGGGCGAGGTCAGCCCCAGCATTTT
TRBD2 | . | TRBJ2-2 | TRBV27 | CASTLAGLPNTGELFF | TGTGCCAGCACCCTAGCGGGGCTCCCGAACACCGGGGAGCTGTTTTTT
. | . | TRBJ2-2 | TRBV7-3 | CASSPTPGTGELFF | TGTGCCAGCAGCCCAACCCCCGGTACCGGGGAGCTGTTTTTT
. | . | TRBJ2-7 | TRBV5-4 | CASSLGGASSRGYEQYF | TGTGCCAGCAGCTTGGGAGGCGCCTCAAGTCGGGGCTACGAGCAGTACTTC
. | . | TRBJ2-7 | TRBV7-9 | CASSSSYYEQYF | TGTGCCAGCAGCTCGTCGTATTACGAGCAGTACTTC
TRBD2 | . | TRBJ2-7 | TRBV7-2 | CASSLVAGAYEQYF | TGTGCCAGCAGCTTAGTAGCGGGGGCCTACGAGCAGTACTTC
TRBD2 | . | TRBJ2-3 | TRBV4-1 | CASSALAGGGDTQYF | TGCGCCAGCAGCGCGCTAGCGGGGGGGGGAGATACGCAGTATTTT
TRBD1 | . | TRBJ2-7 | TRBV5-4 | CASSLGRDRGANEQYF | TGTGCCAGCAGCTTGGGCCGGGACAGGGGGGCTAACGAGCAGTACTTC
TRBD1 | . | TRBJ1-6 | TRBV29-1 | CSVESKGAGSPLHF | TGCAGCGTTGAATCAAAGGGGGCCGGTTCACCCCTCCACTTT
TRBD2 | . | TRBJ2-2 | TRBV18 | CASSPALAGGPYAGELFF | TGTGCCAGCTCACCAGCGCTAGCGGGGGGGCCGTATGCCGGGGAGCTGTTTTTT
TRBD1 | . | TRBJ1-2 | TRBV28 | CASSLLREGANYGYTF | TGTGCCAGCAGTTTACTTCGGGAGGGGGCGAACTATGGCTACACCTTC
TRBD1 | . | TRBJ1-2 | TRBV24-1 | CATSDPGQGNGYTF | TGTGCCACCAGTGATCCCGGACAGGGTAATGGCTACACCTTC
TRBD1 | . | TRBJ1-2 | TRBV7-8 | CASSAIGGQSYGYTF | TGTGCCAGCAGCGCGATAGGGGGACAGAGCTATGGCTACACCTTC
TRBD2 | . | TRBJ2-1 | TRBV30 | CAWRGDQPYNEQFF | TGTGCCTGGCGGGGGGACCAACCTTACAATGAGCAGTTCTTC
TRBD2 | . | TRBJ2-3 | TRBV11-3 | CASSLGAGGSDTQYF | TGTGCCAGCAGCTTAGGAGCGGGGGGGAGCGATACGCAGTATTTT
. | . | TRBJ1-3 | TRBV19 | CASSQGNSGNTIYF | TGTGCCAGTAGTCAGGGGAATTCCGGAAACACCATATATTTT